This T cell receptor beta chain was identified in a study of human T cells and chemical hapten exposure. Germline V gene data show CDR1 as ENHRY and CDR2 as SYGVKD. The CDR3 extends over 13 amino acids. MiXCR was run by TCRdb on the RACE reads, yielding one entry per CDR3 protein. The data contain some 180,000 distinct CDR3 sequences, 20% to 25% of them singletons. Indicated time point: patch test 1, 2 weeks after DPC sensitization. Treatment reported: therapeutic diphenylcyclopropenone sensitization with weekly scalp DPC. The origin of this receptor is a woman in her 50s with alopecia areata. Some clones in this sample may be carry-over from other donors' samples. The rearrangement joins TRBV10-3 to TRBJ2-1, with 8 bases matching TRBD1. This sample comprised whole blood, obtained in connection with sensitization to the hapten diphenylcyclopropenone (DPC). The CDR3 DNA follows: TGTGCTAACAGGGGGACTCTCAGGGATGAGCAGTTCTTC. This translates into CANRGTLRDEQFF.